Listed below are T cell receptor beta chains from one sample, sequenced in a study of cytomegalovirus exposure and HLA in healthy donors. The assay was immunoSEQ multiplex PCR, and TCRdb's table has in-frame clones only and misses some. The profile shows about 140,000 clones, roughly 80% of them singletons. The sequencing input was PBMCs. All receptors come from a man aged 40-55 years in good health and CMV-seronegative. CDR3s include the opening cysteine and the closing phenylalanine or tryptophan. D genes are given only for firm matches. Rows may omit the clone size; those that give it use once, few, many or a size class.

few | - | TRBJ2-5 | TRBV30 | TGTGCCTGGAGTTCCGCGGGAGAGACCCAGTACTTC | CAWSSAGETQYF
- | TRBD2 | TRBJ2-5 | TRBV18 | TGTGCCAGCTCACCGGGACTAGCGGGGACCTCCCGGGAGACCCAGTACTTC | CASSPGLAGTSRETQYF
few | TRBD1 | TRBJ2-7 | TRBV27 | TGTGCCAGCACCCCGGGGTGGGGACAGGGCAACGAGCAGTACTTC | CASTPGWGQGNEQYF
- | - | TRBJ2-6 | TRBV7-2 | TGTGCCAGCAGCTTAGCCACTGGGGCCAACGTCCTGACTTTC | CASSLATGANVLTF
- | - | TRBJ2-7 | TRBV4-2 | TGTGCCAGCAGCCAAGTTGACGGGAGCTACGAGCAGTACTTC | CASSQVDGSYEQYF
- | - | TRBJ1-5 | TRBV27 | TGTGCCAGCAGTACATCCTCCAGGGGCCGGAATCAGCCCCAGCATTTT | CASSTSSRGRNQPQHF
- | TRBD2 | TRBJ2-3 | TRBV7-9 | TGTGCCAGCAGCTTAGCCGGGGGGGCCGTAGATACGCAGTATTTT | CASSLAGGAVDTQYF
- | - | TRBJ2-3 | TRBV6-5 | TGTGCCAGCAGTTACGCCCTACTCACAGATACGCAGTATTTT | CASSYALLTDTQYF
- | TRBD1 | TRBJ2-1 | TRBV7-9 | TGTGCCAGCAGCCAGGACAGGGCCCATGAGCAGTTCTTC | CASSQDRAHEQFF
- | TRBD1 | TRBJ1-1 | TRBV11-2 | TGTGCCAGCAGCCCACGGACAGGGGGCAACGACACTGAAGCTTTCTTT | CASSPRTGGNDTEAFF
- | TRBD1 | TRBJ2-7 | TRBV10-3 | TGTGCCATCCGGACAGGGGTTACCTACGAGCAGTACTTC | CAIRTGVTYEQYF
- | - | TRBJ1-2 | TRBV21-1 | TGTGCCAGCAGCTACTGGGACTCTGGAAGATATGGCTACACCTTC | CASSYWDSGRYGYTF
- | - | TRBJ1-2 | TRBV28 | TGTGCCATCATGGCAAACTATGGCTACACCTTC | CAIMANYGYTF